The text below deals with one T cell receptor (beta chain). Its antigen is still unknown. No qualities accompany the bases; no much larger clone lies one base away. This sample stems from a study of T-cell reconstitution after alpha-beta-depleted transplantation in children (dated by TCRdb to about 2016). Background for the entire study: T-cell immune reconstitution after TCRalphabeta/CD19-depleted allogeneic hematopoietic cell transplantation in children was quantitatively tracked in the study by means of TCR repertoire profiling.

As encoded in the germline V gene, CDR1 is LGHNA while CDR2 is YNFKEQ. CDR3 length: 16 amino acids, cysteine to phenylalanine. Here the CDR3 DNA is all that survives: 48 bases in frame from base 1. Trimming removed 4 bases from V and 4 bases from J, leaving 19 bases between the germline ends. The library was prepared using PCR. The sample was run on an Illumina HiSeq 2500. To normalize quantification of the TCRbeta repertoire, the TCR libraries were built with molecular barcoding that relied on unique molecular identifiers. TCRdb ran its own pipeline on the public reads, namely fastp trimming at Q25 and MiXCR clone calling, and kept in-frame beta chains. Identical CDR3 proteins give one entry, which carries the most common genes and DNA. This sample gives about a million distinct CDR3 sequences in total; about 29% of them show up just once. The ten largest clones represent under 30% of the sample. Read against the paper, the sample's treatment or condition label means: allogeneic hematopoietic cell transplantation with graft depleted of TCRalphabeta T cells and CD19 B cells. Transplant recipients were children who received TCRalphabeta/CD19-depleted allogeneic hematopoietic cell grafts.

What the work shows at the level of the full study, not this receptor alone: Hyperexpanded clone frequencies declined over subsequent months; after one year, T-cell counts and TCRbeta diversity were mostly attributed to newly produced T cells. In some patients, the high TCRbeta diversity seen at day 60 was put down to recipient T cells and intrathymic progenitors that had survived conditioning. Apparently early alphabetaT-cell count recovery about two months after transplant reportedly relied on only several hundred rapidly expanded clones derived from non-depleted graft cells.

The source is a boy under two years old who had a stem cell transplant for SCID, so the T cells may come from the graft donor. Sequencing was performed on PBMCs, mostly from graft donor cells, taken 360 days after TCRalphabeta/CD19-depleted stem cell transplant. The rearranged segments are TRBV4-2 and TRBJ1-1; the D gene is perhaps TRBD1, on 5 matching bases. Here is the DNA: TGTGCCAGCAGCCCCCCCCCCGGGCGTGGGGGCACTGAAGCTTTCTTT. Translated, this is CASSPPPGRGGTEAFF.